The clone carrying this T cell receptor beta chain occurred once. The source of the sample is a study of CD8 T cells in Susac syndrome. Sequencing targeted TCR beta in blood CD8+ and CD4+ T cells. After extraction with the RNeasy kit, about 0.5 to 1 ug of the RNA was reverse transcribed using random hexamers. TCRdb reprocessed the immunoSEQ multiplex PCR reads via MiXCR and lists one record per CDR3 protein. Here the sample spans approximately 120,000 distinct CDR3 sequences, around 90% being singletons. Sequenced input: CD4+ T cells from PBMCs. The TCR comes from a human donor in good health.

CDR3 protein: CASSRATGRNLEETQYF. The CDR3 DNA is TGTGCCAGCAGCCGGGCCACAGGGAGGAATTTAGAGGAGACCCAGTACTTC. The genes are TRBV7-2 and TRBJ2-5, with D possibly being TRBD1 or TRBD2 (6 bases each). Germline lookup yields CDR1 SGHTA and CDR2 FQGNSA. Trimming left V 5 bases short and J 5 bases short, with 24 bases between. The CDR3 is 17 residues long.